The 24 T cell receptor beta chains below were found in one sample sequenced in a study of T cell repertoires in cytomegalovirus infection. TCRdb ran MiXCR on the reads and lists one entry per CDR3 protein. This sample has around 120,000 distinct CDR3 sequences; almost 9% occur once, and the top ten carry 10%. Sequencing input: PBMCs. The source of these receptors is a human donor in good health (CMV status not recorded). Some clones in this sample may be carry-over from other donors' samples.

This clonotype occurred many times. This sequence joins TRBV28 and TRBJ2-5; no reliable D call. There are 15 residues in the CDR3. Trimming removed 1 base at V and 5 bases at J, with 14 bases between. Per the germline V gene, CDR1 is MDHEN and CDR2 is SYDVKM. CDR3 nucleotide sequence: TGTGCCAGCAGTTTATCGGGTCCCGGAACGGAGACCCAGTACTTC. Its protein product is CASSLSGPGTETQYF.

This clonotype was picked up many times. The genes are TRBV12-5 and TRBJ2-2; TRBD2 might be the D (6 bases). The V end was cut by 1 base, the J end by 0 bases, with 9 bases between. From germline, CDR1 is LGHNT and CDR2 FRNRAP. CDR3 size: 16 residues. Written as DNA, the CDR3 is TGTGCTAGTGGTTTGGACTTAGCGGCGAACACCGGGGAGCTGTTTTTT. Translated, it gives CASGLDLAANTGELFF.

This clonotype showed up many times. The gene calls are TRBV4-2 and TRBJ1-1; D gene uncertain. The ends were cut back, 4 bases at V and 6 bases at J, with 15 bases in the middle. There are 14 residues in the CDR3. Germline CDR1 is LGHNA and CDR2 is YNFKEQ. CDR3 sequence reads: CASSLVPGSAEAFF. The CDR3 coding sequence is TGTGCCAGCAGCCTCGTCCCGGGGAGCGCTGAAGCTTTCTTT.

This clonotype was seen ten or more times. The V gene is TRBV6-6, the J gene TRBJ2-3, with D tentatively TRBD2 (6 bases). The germline gives CDR1 MNHNY, CDR2 SVGAGI (reference sequence). CDR3 length equals 20 residues. V dropped 0 bases and J dropped 2 bases, with 24 bases sitting between them. CDR3 DNA: TGTGCCAGCAGTTACTCGAGACCGACGGCGAGGAGGGATAACACAGATACGCAGTATTTT. Translation: CASSYSRPTARRDNTDTQYF.

At least ten counts were recorded for this clonotype. The rearrangement uses TRBV7-2 and TRBJ1-3, with a tentative D call TRBD1 (6 bases). Per the germline V gene, CDR1 is SGHTA and CDR2 is FQGNSA. The germline V and J ends were trimmed by 5 bases and 4 bases, with 15 bases remaining between them. This CDR3 spans 15 amino acids. CDR3 sequence: CASSDGQSKGNTIYF. DNA of the CDR3: TGTGCCAGCAGCGACGGACAGAGTAAAGGAAACACCATATATTTT.

V usage is TRBV2 and J usage is TRBJ1-2; D gene ambiguous. V was trimmed by 1 base and J by 1 base, leaving 13 bases between them. CDR1 SNHLY and CDR2 FYNNEI come from the germline V gene. This CDR3 contains 16 residues. CDR3 residues: CASSEEGPQFNYGYTF. CDR3 sequence (DNA): TGTGCCAGCAGTGAAGAGGGTCCCCAATTTAACTATGGCTACACCTTC.

This clonotype occurred a few times. This rearrangement joins TRBV20-1 to TRBJ2-5, with TRBD2 identical over 12 bases. With 3 bases clipped from V and 3 bases from J, the junction kept 2 bases outside the gene matches. Per germline, CDR1 DFQATT and CDR2 SNEGSKA (reference sequence). CDR3 length: 14 amino acids. The CDR3 DNA follows: TGCAGTGCTAGCCGACTAGCGGGGGAAGAGACCCAGTACTTC. Translating it yields CSASRLAGEETQYF.

This clonotype was counted many times. The J gene is TRBJ1-1, the V gene TRBV9; D unresolved. V lost 3 bases, J lost 4 bases, and 4 bases lay in between. The CDR3 runs 11 residues. CDR1 is SGDLS and CDR2 is YYNGEE in the germline V gene. The CDR3 DNA reads as TGTGCCAGCAGCGGAATCACTGAAGCTTTCTTT. Amino acid sequence: CASSGITEAFF. Together with reference TRBV9 and TRBJ1-1, the CDR3 gives the full variable domain: DSGVTQTPKHLITATGQRVTLRCSPRSGDLSVYWYQQSLDQGLQFLIQYYNGEERAKGNILERFSAQQFPDLHSELNLSSLELGDSALYFCASSGITEAFFGQGTRLTVV.

This rearrangement joins TRBV27 to TRBJ2-1; 12 bases match TRBD1. The J segment lost 8 bases and the V segment lost 6 bases, leaving 11 bases of the junction unmatched. CDR1 and CDR2 from the germline V gene are MNHEY and SMNVEV (reference sequence). The CDR3 is 16 residues long. The CDR3, as DNA: TGTGCCAGCAGCCAGACGCCGGGACAGGGGGCCTATGAGCAGTTCTTC. Translation: CASSQTPGQGAYEQFF.

This clonotype ranks as medium-sized. The chain is built from TRBV7-2 and TRBJ1-1; D gene ambiguous. Trimming took off 2 bases at V and 1 base at J, with 5 bases between the two ends. The CDR3 extends over 13 amino acids. CDR1 is SGHTA, CDR2 FQGNSA, per germline. The CDR3 spells CASSLWGNTEAFF. The CDR3 nucleotides are TGTGCCAGCAGCTTATGGGGGAACACTGAAGCTTTCTTT.

The chain couples TRBV20-1 to TRBJ2-5, with 11 bases matching TRBD2. The V segment lost 3 bases and the J segment 4 bases; nucleotides outside the gene matches: 13. Germline CDR1 and CDR2: DFQATT and SNEGSKA (reference sequence). The CDR3 contains 17 residues. CDR3 sequence (DNA): TGCAGTGCTAGTCCACCCGATAGCGGGGGGGCGGGAGAGACCCAGTACTTC. Amino acids: CSASPPDSGGAGETQYF.

This clonotype was seen repeatedly, ten times or more. J is TRBJ1-5 and V is TRBV28, with D perhaps matching TRBD1 (5 bases). Trimming cost V 6 bases and J 4 bases, with 22 bases left between them. The V gene's germline CDR1 is MDHEN and CDR2 SYDVKM. There are 17 residues in the CDR3. Written as DNA, the CDR3 is TGTGCCAGCAGCGTAGTAGATGGGGGGTGGGGGAATCAGCCCCAGCATTTT. Amino acid sequence: CASSVVDGGWGNQPQHF.

This rearrangement joins TRBV29-1 to TRBJ1-1; D is ambiguous. This CDR3 region has 14 residues. V was trimmed by 1 base and J by 7 bases, leaving 16 bases between them. Germline values: CDR1 SQVTM, CDR2 ANQGSEA. CDR3 residues: CSVEGGQRAGEAFF. The CDR3 DNA sequence: TGCAGCGTTGAAGGAGGGCAGCGGGCGGGTGAAGCTTTCTTT.

This clonotype was detected only a few times. The rearrangement joins TRBV9 to TRBJ2-1, with D possibly TRBD1 on 5 matching bases. In germline, CDR1 is SGDLS, CDR2 YYNGEE. V was cut by 5 bases and J by 6 bases, with 18 bases left in between. The CDR3 has 15 residues. Here the CDR3 DNA reads TGTGCCAGCAGTGAACAGGCTTACCAGGTCAATGAGCAGTTCTTC. Amino acids: CASSEQAYQVNEQFF.

This clonotype came up many times. This rearrangement joins TRBV28 to TRBJ2-1; weak D call: TRBD2 (7 bases). CDR1 is MDHEN, CDR2 SYDVKM, per germline. Trimming removed 4 bases from V and 5 bases from J, with 12 bases in between. The CDR3 covers 14 residues. CDR3 DNA sequence: TGTGCCAGCAGTTCGGGGGGCCCCAACAATGAGCAGTTCTTC. Protein product: CASSSGGPNNEQFF.

This clonotype was found many times. The CDR3 loop is CAIRGTGTNQPQHF. CDR3 in DNA: TGTGCCATCAGGGGGACAGGGACAAATCAGCCCCAGCATTTT. The chain combines TRBV10-3 with TRBJ1-5; 9 nucleotides line up with TRBD1. CDR1 and CDR2 (germline): ENHRY, SYGVKD. Unmatched junction bases numbered 4, after V lost 6 bases and J lost 4 bases. This CDR3 is built from 14 residues.

This clonotype was detected many times. The chain employs TRBV5-6 and TRBJ2-1, with 8 bases identical to TRBD1. The V gene end was trimmed by 0 bases and the J gene end by 4 bases; junction bases not matched to a gene: 3. The CDR3 spans 15 residues. Germline CDR1 is SGHDT and CDR2 is YYEEEE. The CDR3 sequence is CASSLGDRGYNEQFF. For the CDR3, the DNA is TGTGCCAGCAGCTTGGGTGACAGGGGTTACAATGAGCAGTTCTTC.

In regard to this clonotype: Relative to the germline gene, one junction end is altered; a read error may explain this. The V and J genes are TRBV20-1 and TRBJ2-7; 10 bases align to TRBD2. CDR1 and CDR2 (germline): DFQATT, SNEGSKA (reference sequence). CDR3 length equals 16 residues. The CDR3 reads CSASSLAGARSYELYF. The CDR3 DNA is TGCAGTGCTAGCAGTCTAGCGGGGGCCCGATCCTACGAGCTGTACTTC.

This clonotype occurred many times. The rearrangement links TRBV28 to TRBJ1-1; D is uncertain. This CDR3 comprises 15 residues. V lost 4 bases to trimming and J lost 0 bases, with 12 bases between them. CDR1 and CDR2 from the germline V gene are MDHEN and SYDVKM. CDR3 sequence (DNA): TGTGCCAGCAGTTCCCTTATGGGAATGAACACTGAAGCTTTCTTT. It yields the protein CASSSLMGMNTEAFF.

For the CDR3, the DNA is TGTGCCAGCAGCTTACGAGACAGGGAAACCTACGAGCAGTACTTC. Translating it yields CASSLRDRETYEQYF. The V and J genes are TRBV11-2 and TRBJ2-7, with 7 nucleotides matching TRBD1. Per germline, CDR1 SGHAT and CDR2 FQNNGV. The V gene end was trimmed by 2 bases and the J gene end by 2 bases; junction bases not matched to a gene: 6. CDR3 size: 15 residues.

At least ten counts were recorded for this clonotype. The chain couples TRBV7-2 to TRBJ2-7, with 8 bases fitting TRBD2. CDR1 is SGHTA and CDR2 is FQGNSA in the germline V gene. The CDR3 extends over 13 amino acids. J gave up 4 bases and V 4 bases, and 3 bases lay outside the gene matches. The chain's CDR3 is CASSSIAGYEQYF. For the CDR3, the DNA is TGTGCCAGCAGCTCTATAGCGGGGTACGAGCAGTACTTC. Full variable domain (outside the CDR3, taken from reference TRBV7-2 and TRBJ2-7): GAGVSQSPSNKVTEKGKDVELRCDPISGHTALYWYRQSLGQGLEFLIYFQGNSAPDKSGLPSDRFSAERTGGSVSTLTIQRTQQEDSAVYLCASSSIAGYEQYFGPGTRLTVT.

The chain carries TRBV6-2 or TRBV6-3 and TRBJ2-5; TRBD2 matches 8 bases. Trimming took 3 bases from V and 2 from J; bases not matched to a gene: 8. Germline V gives CDR1 MNHEY, CDR2 SVGEGT. The CDR3 contains 16 residues. CDR3 amino acids: CASSYGSGGYQETQYF. The DNA of the CDR3 is TGTGCCAGCAGTTATGGGAGCGGGGGTTATCAAGAGACCCAGTACTTC.

The rearrangement links TRBV6-5 to TRBJ2-3; 7 nucleotides agree with TRBD2. The CDR3 loop spans 17 amino acids. The germline gives CDR1 MNHEY, CDR2 SVGAGI. V trimming: 0 bases; J trimming: 4 bases; junction bases outside the gene matches: 10. CDR3 nucleotide sequence: TGTGCCAGCAGTTACTCCTCGGCCCAGCGGGGTTCAGATACGCAGTATTTT. As protein: CASSYSSAQRGSDTQYF.

This clonotype was observed many times. The gene calls are TRBV20-1 and TRBJ2-3; D is ambiguous. Trimming took off 1 base at V and 0 bases at J, with 5 bases between the two ends. The germline gives CDR1 DFQATT, CDR2 SNEGSKA (reference sequence). The CDR3 consists of 13 residues. Written as DNA, the CDR3 is TGCAGTGCTAGAGGCGCGAGCACAGATACGCAGTATTTT. It specifies CSARGASTDTQYF.